These 16 T cell receptor beta chains were sequenced from one sample in a study of shared clonotypes between healthy human individuals. TCRdb's copy holds only in-frame clones and misses some; the assay was immunoSEQ multiplex PCR. The sample gives 660,000 or so clones, around 96% of which show up once; less than 0.13% is in the top ten. Naive CD8 cells lacked CD45RO and underwent positive selection for CCR7, leaving out terminally differentiated effector memory CD45RA+ cells. Input material: naive CD8+ T cells sorted from blood. The receptors derive from a woman aged 25 to 39 in good health.

This chain joins TRBV7-9 and TRBJ2-7, with D perhaps matching TRBD2 (5 bases). The CDR3 has 14 amino acids. From germline, CDR1 is SEHNR and CDR2 FQNEAQ (reference sequence). Trimming took 1 base from V and 7 from J, leaving 14 bases between them. In DNA form, the CDR3 reads TGTGCCAGCAGCTTAGGTATCACGCCGGGGGAGCAGTACTTC. It translates to CASSLGITPGEQYF.

J is TRBJ1-1 and V is TRBV7-9, with D hard to call. Germline-derived CDR1 and CDR2 are SEHNR and FQNEAQ (reference sequence). The CDR3 loop spans 14 amino acids. V dropped 6 bases and J dropped 1 base, with 12 bases sitting between them. Written as DNA, the CDR3 is TGTGCCAGCAGAGGAGGGCGGGAGAACACTGAAGCTTTCTTT. It translates to CASRGGRENTEAFF. The full variable domain, with the rest looked up from reference TRBV7-9 and TRBJ1-1, is DTGVSQNPRHKITKRGQNVTFRCDPISEHNRLYWYRQTLGQGPEFLTYFQNEAQLEKSRLLSDRFSAERPKGSFSTLEIQRTEQGDSAMYLCASRGGRENTEAFFGQGTRLTVV.

The rearrangement joins TRBV5-6 to TRBJ2-5; 8 nucleotides align to TRBD2. The CDR3 extends over 17 amino acids. Germline-derived CDR1 and CDR2 are SGHDT and YYEEEE. V lost 4 bases and J lost 1; bases outside the gene matches: 12. This CDR3 reads CASSRRLAIKGQETQYF. CDR3 nucleotides: TGTGCCAGCAGCAGAAGACTAGCGATTAAGGGCCAAGAGACCCAGTACTTC.

The chain recombines TRBV5-1 with TRBJ2-1, with D uncertain. The CDR3 sequence is 13 residues long. Deletions cut 5 bases from V and 5 bases from J, with 11 bases between. The germline V gene has CDR1 SGHRS and CDR2 YFSETQ. The CDR3 DNA follows: TGCGCCAGCAGACCTGACTCGGACAATGAGCAGTTCTTC. Translating gives CASRPDSDNEQFF.

This clone was seen a single time. The chain combines TRBV13 with TRBJ2-1; unclear D gene. CDR1 PRHDT and CDR2 FYEKMQ come from the germline V gene (reference sequence). The CDR3 totals 15 residues. The germline V and J ends were trimmed by 2 bases and 0 bases, with 8 bases remaining between them. The CDR3 DNA reads TGTGCCAGCAGCTTAACGATGAGCTCCTACAATGAGCAGTTCTTC. Protein product: CASSLTMSSYNEQFF.

The chain links TRBV5-8 to TRBJ1-6, with D uncertain. Trimming removed 1 base from V and 13 bases from J, with 9 bases in between. Germline-derived CDR1 and CDR2 are SGHTS and YDEGEE. The CDR3 contains 12 residues. Here the CDR3 DNA reads TGTGCCAGCAGCTTGTCCACGGCTCCCCTCCACTTT. As protein: CASSLSTAPLHF.

The genes are TRBV28 and TRBJ1-1; D gene unclear. Trimming shortened V by 2 bases and J by 1 base, and 8 bases separated the two germline ends. Germline CDR1 reads MDHEN; CDR2 reads SYDVKM. The CDR3 runs to 14 residues. For the CDR3, the DNA is TGTGCCAGCAGTTTAAGGTTGGCGAACACTGAAGCTTTCTTT. This codes for CASSLRLANTEAFF.

This sequence joins TRBV11-2 and TRBJ2-7; no reliable D call. Germline CDR1 SGHAT, CDR2 FQNNGV. The V end was cut by 0 bases, the J end by 4 bases, with 7 bases between. The CDR3 is 13 residues long. CDR3 sequence: CASSLDWRYEQYF. CDR3 in DNA: TGTGCCAGCAGCTTAGACTGGCGGTACGAGCAGTACTTC. Full variable domain (rest looked up from reference TRBV11-2 and TRBJ2-7): EAGVAQSPRYKIIEKRQSVAFWCNPISGHATLYWYQQILGQGPKLLIQFQNNGVVDDSQLPKDRFSAERLKGVDSTLKIQPAKLEDSAVYLCASSLDWRYEQYFGPGTRLTVT.

This chain uses TRBV9 with TRBJ2-1, with 8 bases aligning to TRBD1. The CDR3 extends over 16 amino acids. The germline V gene encodes CDR1 SGDLS and CDR2 YYNGEE. V lost 0 bases to trimming and J lost 7 bases; unmatched junction nucleotides: 9. Here the CDR3 DNA reads TGTGCCAGCAGCGTAGACCGGACAGGGTCTCGAAATGAGCAGTTCTTC. This encodes CASSVDRTGSRNEQFF.

This clone was recorded once. The genes are TRBV7-9 and TRBJ2-5, with D perhaps TRBD1 or TRBD2 (5 bases each). The J call may be faulty, since TRBJ2-7 better matches the DNA end. Per the germline V gene, CDR1 is SEHNR and CDR2 is FQNEAQ (reference sequence). The CDR3 is 14 amino acids. In nucleotides, the CDR3 is TGTGCCAGCAGCGGACATGAGGGGTTGTACGAGCAGTACTTC. Encoded protein: CASSGHEGLYEQYF.

This sequence joins TRBV28 and TRBJ2-1; 8 bases agree with TRBD1. V lost 7 bases and J lost 4; bases outside the gene matches: 3. The CDR3 loop spans 13 amino acids. CDR1 and CDR2 (germline): MDHEN, SYDVKM. CDR3 nucleotide sequence: TGTGCCAGCAAGGGGACAGGATACAATGAGCAGTTCTTC. As protein: CASKGTGYNEQFF. Full variable domain (missing parts from reference TRBV28 and TRBJ2-1): DVKVTQSSRYLVKRTGEKVFLECVQDMDHENMFWYRQDPGLGLRLIYFSYDVKMKEKGDIPEGYSVSREKKERFSLILESASTNQTSMYLCASKGTGYNEQFFGPGTRLTVL.

The chain is built from TRBV27 and TRBJ2-7; 9 positions agree with TRBD2. The CDR3 is 16 amino acids. With V trimmed by 0 bases and J by 3 bases, 6 bases remained unmatched. Germline CDR1 reads MNHEY; CDR2 reads SMNVEV (reference sequence). In DNA form, the CDR3 reads TGTGCCAGCAGTTTATCGCTGGGCGGGAGGGTCTACGAGCAGTACTTC. Amino acids: CASSLSLGGRVYEQYF.

The chain joins TRBV27 to TRBJ1-5; D uncertain. The CDR3 runs 12 residues. Germline CDR1 is MNHEY and CDR2 is SMNVEV (reference sequence). V lost 5 bases and J lost 5, with 7 bases in between. The CDR3 is CASSLRDQPQHF. The DNA for the CDR3 is TGTGCCAGCAGTCTCAGAGATCAGCCCCAGCATTTT.

This chain uses TRBV28 with TRBJ2-1; 8 positions agree with TRBD2. V shed 10 bases, J shed 0 bases, and the junction held 5 bases outside the gene matches. Per the germline V gene, CDR1 is MDHEN and CDR2 is SYDVKM. The CDR3 is 14 residues long. CDR3 coding DNA: TGTGCCACCCAGAGCGGGAGCTCCTACAATGAGCAGTTCTTC. Amino acids: CATQSGSSYNEQFF.

The V call is TRBV27, the J call TRBJ1-2, with TRBD1 identical over 11 bases. The J segment lost 4 bases and the V segment lost 8 bases, leaving 3 bases of the junction unmatched. Looked up from germline, CDR1 is MNHEY and CDR2 is SMNVEV (reference sequence). The CDR3 covers 13 residues. The CDR3 bases are TGTGCCAGCGGACAGGGGGCTTCCTATGGCTACACCTTC. Residues: CASGQGASYGYTF.

The chain joins TRBV10-1 to TRBJ2-7; 10 positions match TRBD2. The germline CDR1 and CDR2 sequences are WNHNN and SYGVQD (reference sequence). The CDR3 has 15 amino acids. Trimming at V came to 0 bases and at J to 5 bases, leaving 4 bases not matched to a gene. The CDR3 region is CASSESSGLANEQYF. CDR3 DNA sequence: TGCGCCAGCAGTGAGTCCTCGGGACTAGCGAACGAGCAGTACTTC.